This section outlines one T cell receptor beta chain sequence together with its context. Antigen unknown. This sample was taken from a study of cytomegalovirus exposure and HLA in healthy donors. PCR was performed using 60 Vbeta and 13 Jbeta primers. The repertoire was sequenced with immunoSEQ multiplex PCR; TCRdb's copy has only in-frame clones and lacks some. The data contain about 120,000 clones, around 62% of them seen just once; the ten biggest clones take up roughly 9%. Study outcomes and limitations: Researchers reported that a few CMV-associated chains were confirmed in vitro as CMV antigen-specific. In an earlier analysis, in fewer than 700 donors, most V segments appeared productive either ~87% or ~30% of the time.

The specimen sequenced was PBMCs. The origin of this receptor is a middle-aged woman in good health and CMV-seropositive.

CDR3 region: CASSQWTSGSEQYF. CDR3 nucleotide sequence: TGCGCCAGCAGTCAATGGACTAGCGGGAGCGAGCAGTACTTC. The J gene is TRBJ2-7, the V gene TRBV4-1; 13 nucleotides align to TRBD2. The CDR3 has 14 amino acids. V lost 6 bases to trimming and J lost 6 bases; unmatched junction nucleotides: 5. The germline CDR1 and CDR2 sequences are MGHRA and YSYEKL.